This T cell receptor (beta chain) was retrieved from a study of cytomegalovirus exposure and HLA in healthy donors. About the research overall: The use of the same platform for the roughly 130 validation repertoires and the 650 to 850 first-cohort repertoires was reported by a later analysis.

This CDR3 spans 18 amino acids. Germline CDR1 is MDHEN and CDR2 is SYDVKM. V was pared by 5 bases and J by 8 bases, with 20 bases of the junction left unmatched. The protocol was immunoSEQ multiplex PCR, while the TCRdb copy is restricted to in-frame clones and leaves out a portion. The sample has some 120,000 clones; roughly nine tenths are singletons. The clonotype originates from a woman under 30 in good health and CMV-seronegative. The V and J genes are TRBV28 and TRBJ2-1; 8 nucleotides line up with TRBD2. Source material: PBMCs. CDR3 region: CASSLQGKGLDRVHEQFF. The CDR3 coding sequence is TGTGCCAGCAGTCTACAGGGAAAGGGACTAGATAGGGTTCATGAGCAGTTCTTC.